This TCR beta chain was obtained from a study of blood T cells in healthy people across ages (dated by TCRdb to between 2014 and 2017). In terms of the full investigation: Template switching captured roughly one uniquely barcoded TCR beta cDNA molecule per two T cells in model experiments. Four age groups were formed from the donors: young (average about 15 years), middle-aged (around 39), aged (over 55) and long-lived (about 80). Using the same blood draw, the study looked at two additional independent replicas of 1 million unique cDNA reads for two donors, one aged 18 to 30 and the other aged 80 or older. Age-related changes in TCR beta repertoire diversity were measured in the study by deep sequencing normalized with unique cDNA molecular identifiers. To avoid experimental bias, donors of different ages were randomly spread across the sequencing lanes. Overall study outcomes, separate from this receptor: As age increased, observed TCR beta diversity per million T cells dropped in a roughly linear way, and a significant reduction was already evident by age 40. Because profiling used bulk unsorted PBMCs, naive and antigen-experienced compartments could not be compared conclusively. Donor CMV infection status was unknown, potentially confounding age-related changes in expanded clonotypes. Compared with the aged group, the long-lived group had more naive CD4+ T cells, fewer expanded clones and increased TCR diversity, suggesting age selection. Total diversity estimates from one million sequenced T cells were considered lower bounds and underestimates. Observed TCR beta diversity correlated strongly with the percentage of naive T cells measured by flow cytometry.

The germline V gene gives CDR1 as SGHTA and CDR2 as FQGNSA. The CDR3 covers 14 residues, taking in both the cysteine and the phenylalanine. Of the read, only the CDR3 DNA is kept; its 42 bases are in frame from base 1. Relative to germline, V is 1 base shorter and J is 4 bases shorter, with 9 bases between their ends. Concerning this clonotype: This receptor's antigen is unknown. No clone much larger than this one lies a single base away; base qualities are absent.

Systemically healthy Caucasian individuals from Russia, roughly 40 in total and aged 6 to 90 years, were included as donors. Approximately 10 milliliters of peripheral blood were collected from each donor into EDTA-treated Vacutainer tubes. Ficoll-Paque density-gradient centrifugation was used to isolate PBMCs, with at least 7 million per sample. Total RNA, at least 5 micrograms per sample, was extracted from PBMCs with Trizol reagent. The percentages of naive CD45RAhigh/CD27high T cells were determined by flow cytometry on a PBMC aliquot from every donor. The receptor library was made with 5' RACE. Sequencing was performed on an Illumina HiSeq 2500. A second about 7 to 12 cycle PCR used a sample-barcoded 5' primer and a J-beta primer mix. A template-switch 5' adaptor carrying 12 random nucleotides introduced a unique molecular identifier onto each TCR beta cDNA molecule. Each sample yielded at least 2.5 million CDR3-containing paired-end reads. First-strand cDNA was synthesized from all RNA with the Mint cDNA synthesis kit, primed by a TRBC-specific oligonucleotide. Following uracil-DNA glycosylase treatment, a first 18-cycle PCR with universal primers M1SS and BC2_uni_R was performed on all cDNA. On the authors' methods: For normalization, 1 million high-quality reads were randomly selected from each sample, with every read carrying a distinct molecular identifier. Instead of being binned into consensus sequences, reads with shared molecular identifiers were discarded. CDR3 identification, clonotype clustering and error correction used MiTCR with a Q25 quality threshold and the strictest error-elimination algorithm. A nonparametric unseen species model using Euler transformation provided a lower-bound estimate of total TCR beta diversity. TCRdb trimmed the raw reads at Q25, called clones with MiXCR and kept productive beta chains. Each CDR3 protein gets just one entry, which takes the most common genes and DNA from the rows behind it. In this record, the V and J calls reflect TCRdb's handling and not the investigators' own analysis. The sample table shows about 1,400,000 distinct CDR3 sequences, and 42% are seen once. Around 8% of the sample is in the top ten clones.

Sequenced input: blood. The V and J genes are TRBV7-2 and TRBJ2-3, with no D gene named confidently. This clonotype originated in a woman in her late teens or twenties in good health. This receptor has the CDR3 CASSLGVSSDTQYF. The DNA reads TGTGCCAGCAGCTTAGGGGTCTCATCAGATACGCAGTATTTT.